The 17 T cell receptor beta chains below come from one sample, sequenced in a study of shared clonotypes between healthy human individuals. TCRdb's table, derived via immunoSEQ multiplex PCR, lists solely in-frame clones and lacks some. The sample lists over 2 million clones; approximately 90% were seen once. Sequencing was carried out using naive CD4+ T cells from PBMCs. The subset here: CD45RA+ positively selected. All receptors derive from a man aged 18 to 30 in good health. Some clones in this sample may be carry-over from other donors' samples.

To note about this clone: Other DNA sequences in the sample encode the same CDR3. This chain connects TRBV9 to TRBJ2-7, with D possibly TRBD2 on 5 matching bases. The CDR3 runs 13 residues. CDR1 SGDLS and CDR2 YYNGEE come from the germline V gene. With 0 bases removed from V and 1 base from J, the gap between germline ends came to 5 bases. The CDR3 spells CASSVAGSYEQYF. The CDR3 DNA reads TGTGCCAGCAGCGTAGCGGGGTCCTACGAGCAGTACTTC.

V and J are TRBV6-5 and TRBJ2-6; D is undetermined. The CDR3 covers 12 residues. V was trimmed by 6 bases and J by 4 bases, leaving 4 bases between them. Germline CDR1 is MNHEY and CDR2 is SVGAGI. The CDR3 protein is CASRVGANVLTF. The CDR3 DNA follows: TGTGCCAGCAGGGTGGGGGCCAACGTCCTGACTTTC.

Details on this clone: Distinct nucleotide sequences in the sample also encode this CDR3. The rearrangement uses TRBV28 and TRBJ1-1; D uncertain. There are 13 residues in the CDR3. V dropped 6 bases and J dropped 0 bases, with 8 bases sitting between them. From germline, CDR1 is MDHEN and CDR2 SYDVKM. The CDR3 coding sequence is TGTGCCAGCAGGCCCTCCATGAACACTGAAGCTTTCTTT. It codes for CASRPSMNTEAFF.

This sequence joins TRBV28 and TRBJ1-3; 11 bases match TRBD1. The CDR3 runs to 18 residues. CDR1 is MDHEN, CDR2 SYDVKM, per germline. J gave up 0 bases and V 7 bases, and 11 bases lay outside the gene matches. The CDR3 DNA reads TGTGCCAGCATAACTTTTGGGGGACAGGGGGACTCTGGAAACACCATATATTTT. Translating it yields CASITFGGQGDSGNTIYF.

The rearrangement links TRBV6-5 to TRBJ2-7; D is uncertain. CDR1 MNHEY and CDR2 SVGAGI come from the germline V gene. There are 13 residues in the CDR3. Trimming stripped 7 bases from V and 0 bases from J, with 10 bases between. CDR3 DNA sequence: TGTGCCAGCACCGATACGAGCTCCTACGAGCAGTACTTC. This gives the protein CASTDTSSYEQYF.

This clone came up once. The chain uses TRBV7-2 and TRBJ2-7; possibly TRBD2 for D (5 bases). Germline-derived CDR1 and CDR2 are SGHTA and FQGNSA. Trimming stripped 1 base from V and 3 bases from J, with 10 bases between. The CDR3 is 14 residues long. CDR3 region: CASSLGEKSYEQYF. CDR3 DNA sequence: TGTGCCAGCAGCTTAGGGGAGAAAAGCTACGAGCAGTACTTC.

The CDR3 bases are TGCGCCAGCAGCTTCGTTCAGGGACCCGGGGAGCTGTTTTTT. Its translation is CASSFVQGPGELFF. The chain joins TRBV5-1 to TRBJ2-2, with D perhaps assigned TRBD1 or TRBD2 (5 bases each). Germline CDR1 reads SGHRS; CDR2 reads YFSETQ. This CDR3 region has 14 residues. V lost 2 bases and J lost 6, with 11 bases in between.

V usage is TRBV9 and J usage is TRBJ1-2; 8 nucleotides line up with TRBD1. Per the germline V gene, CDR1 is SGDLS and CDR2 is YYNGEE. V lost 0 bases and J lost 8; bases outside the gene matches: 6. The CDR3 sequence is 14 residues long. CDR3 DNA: TGTGCCAGCAGCGTAGACCAGGGGGCGAAGGGCTACACCTTC. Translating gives CASSVDQGAKGYTF.

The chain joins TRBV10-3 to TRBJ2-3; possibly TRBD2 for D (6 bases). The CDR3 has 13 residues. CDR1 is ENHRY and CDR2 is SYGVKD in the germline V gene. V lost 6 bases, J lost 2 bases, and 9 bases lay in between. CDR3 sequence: CAIRGLSTDTQYF. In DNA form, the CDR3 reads TGTGCCATCAGGGGACTCTCCACAGATACGCAGTATTTT.

CDR3 DNA sequence: TGTGCCAGCACGGCTGCAGATACGCAGTATTTT. Residues: CASTAADTQYF. The J gene is TRBJ2-3, the V gene TRBV6-5; D is uncertain. The V gene's germline CDR1 is MNHEY and CDR2 SVGAGI. The CDR3 covers 11 residues. V gave up 7 bases and J gave up 4 bases, with 6 bases separating them.

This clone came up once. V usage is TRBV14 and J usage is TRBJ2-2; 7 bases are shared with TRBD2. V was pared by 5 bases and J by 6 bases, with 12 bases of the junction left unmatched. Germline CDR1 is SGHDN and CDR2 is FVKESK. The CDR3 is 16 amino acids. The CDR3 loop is CASSEYRGVNPGELFF. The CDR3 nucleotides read TGTGCCAGCAGCGAGTATCGGGGGGTAAATCCCGGGGAGCTGTTTTTT.

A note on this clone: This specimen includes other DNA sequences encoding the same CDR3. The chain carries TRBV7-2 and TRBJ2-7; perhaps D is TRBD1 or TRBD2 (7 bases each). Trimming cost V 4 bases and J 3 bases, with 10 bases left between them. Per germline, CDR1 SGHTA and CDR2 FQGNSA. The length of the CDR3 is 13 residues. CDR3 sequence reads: CASSSRGGYEQYF. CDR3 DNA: TGTGCCAGCAGCTCCAGGGGGGGCTACGAGCAGTACTTC.

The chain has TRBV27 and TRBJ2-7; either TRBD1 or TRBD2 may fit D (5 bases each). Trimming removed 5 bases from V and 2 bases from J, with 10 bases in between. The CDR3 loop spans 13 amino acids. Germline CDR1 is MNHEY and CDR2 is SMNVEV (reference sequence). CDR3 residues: CASSTGQPYEQYF. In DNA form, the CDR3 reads TGTGCCAGCAGTACGGGGCAGCCCTACGAGCAGTACTTC.

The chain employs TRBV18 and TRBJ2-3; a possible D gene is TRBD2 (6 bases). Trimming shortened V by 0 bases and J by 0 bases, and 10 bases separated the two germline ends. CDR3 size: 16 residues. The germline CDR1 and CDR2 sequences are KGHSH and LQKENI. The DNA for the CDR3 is TGTGCCAGCTCACCACCGCTTAGCGGAAGCACAGATACGCAGTATTTT. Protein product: CASSPPLSGSTDTQYF.

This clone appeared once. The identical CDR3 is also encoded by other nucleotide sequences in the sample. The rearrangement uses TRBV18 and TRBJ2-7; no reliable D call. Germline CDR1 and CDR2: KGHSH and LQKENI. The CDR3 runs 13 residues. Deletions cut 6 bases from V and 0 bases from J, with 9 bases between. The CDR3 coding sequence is TGTGCCAGCTCGCCCCCCTCCTCCTACGAGCAGTACTTC. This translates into CASSPPSSYEQYF.

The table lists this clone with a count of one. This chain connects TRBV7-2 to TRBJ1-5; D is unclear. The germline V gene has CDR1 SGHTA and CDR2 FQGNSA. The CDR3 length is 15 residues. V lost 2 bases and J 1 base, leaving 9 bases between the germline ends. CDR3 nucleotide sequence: TGTGCCAGCAGCTTAACGCGGTCGAGCAATCAGCCCCAGCATTTT. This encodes CASSLTRSSNQPQHF.

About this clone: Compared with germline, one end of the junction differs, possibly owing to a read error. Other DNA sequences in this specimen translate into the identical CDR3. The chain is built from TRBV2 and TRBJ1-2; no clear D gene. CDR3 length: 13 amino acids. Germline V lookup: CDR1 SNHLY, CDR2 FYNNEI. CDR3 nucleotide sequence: TGTGCCAGCAGCGAAGGGAGTAACTATGGCTACACCTTC. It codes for CASSEGSNYGYTF.